These T cell receptor beta chains were read from a single sample in a study of shared clonotypes between healthy human individuals. Here immunoSEQ multiplex PCR was the method, and the copy in TCRdb shows in-frame clones only, minus some. The sample comprises hundreds of thousands of clones, 60% to 75% of which are singletons, and 1.5% to 2% rests with the top ten. Specimen: memory CD4+ T cells sorted from blood. The receptors originated from a young woman in good health. The CDR3 runs from the conserved cysteine through the conserved F or W. The D gene is left open where the match is weak. Where a row states a size, it is once, few, many or the class of an expanded clone; other rows omit it.

D gene: NA
V gene: TRBV5-1
CDR3 length: 14
J gene: TRBJ2-2
clone size: NA
CDR3 DNA: TGCGCCAGCAGCTTGGGATTTTCGACCGGGGAGCTGTTTTTT
CDR3 protein: CASSLGFSTGELFF

D gene: NA
V gene: TRBV6-1
CDR3 length: 12
J gene: TRBJ1-1
clone size: NA
CDR3 DNA: TGTGCCAGCGTGGTAGGGGCGGATGAAGCTTTCTTT
CDR3 protein: CASVVGADEAFF

D gene: NA
V gene: TRBV11-2
CDR3 length: 12
J gene: TRBJ2-1
clone size: NA
CDR3 DNA: TGTGCCAGCAGCTTTGAAGCCAATGAGCAGTTCTTC
CDR3 protein: CASSFEANEQFF

D gene: NA
V gene: TRBV21-1
CDR3 length: 15
J gene: TRBJ1-1
clone size: NA
CDR3 DNA: TGTGCCAGCAGCATTTCGACCGATATGAACACTGAAGCTTTCTTT
CDR3 protein: CASSISTDMNTEAFF

D gene: NA
V gene: TRBV5-1
CDR3 length: 14
J gene: TRBJ1-2
clone size: NA
CDR3 DNA: TGCGCCAGCGCCAATTCGGGGGACGGCCTGGGCTACACCTTC
CDR3 protein: CASANSGDGLGYTF

D gene: TRBD1
V gene: TRBV5-6
CDR3 length: 16
J gene: TRBJ2-5
clone size: NA
CDR3 DNA: TGTGCCAGCAGCTTGTTTGGCAGGGGGCGAGGAGAGACCCAGTACTTC
CDR3 protein: CASSLFGRGRGETQYF

D gene: NA
V gene: TRBV28
CDR3 length: 14
J gene: TRBJ2-3
clone size: once
CDR3 DNA: TGTGCCAGCAGTCGCTCCCCCAGTGAGAATACGCAGTATTTT
CDR3 protein: CASSRSPSENTQYF

D gene: NA
V gene: TRBV12-1
CDR3 length: 15
J gene: TRBJ2-7
clone size: NA
CDR3 DNA: TGTGCCAGCAGCGCCCAACCGGGACTAGAAGCCGAGCAGTACTTC
CDR3 protein: CASSAQPGLEAEQYF

D gene: NA
V gene: TRBV11-2
CDR3 length: 16
J gene: TRBJ2-1
clone size: once
CDR3 DNA: TGTGCCAGCAGCCGCGTACGAGGGGGCTCCTACAATGAGCAGTTCTTC
CDR3 protein: CASSRVRGGSYNEQFF

D gene: NA
V gene: TRBV19
CDR3 length: 15
J gene: TRBJ1-2
clone size: NA
CDR3 DNA: TGTGCCAGTAGGGGGTTGGCGCAGGCTAACTATGGCTACACCTTC
CDR3 protein: CASRGLAQANYGYTF

D gene: NA
V gene: TRBV7-7
CDR3 length: 15
J gene: TRBJ1-1
clone size: NA
CDR3 DNA: TGTGCCAGCAGCTTACTTACAGGGACTAACACTGAAGCTTTCTTT
CDR3 protein: CASSLLTGTNTEAFF

D gene: NA
V gene: TRBV10-1
CDR3 length: 13
J gene: TRBJ2-5
clone size: NA
CDR3 DNA: TGCGCCAGCCAAGACGGCAGAGGAGAGACCCAGTACTTC
CDR3 protein: CASQDGRGETQYF

D gene: NA
V gene: TRBV7-2
CDR3 length: 14
J gene: TRBJ2-2
clone size: NA
CDR3 DNA: TGTGCCAGCAGCCAAGGACGGAACACCGGGGAGCTGTTTTTT
CDR3 protein: CASSQGRNTGELFF

D gene: NA
V gene: TRBV6-4
CDR3 length: 15
J gene: TRBJ2-1
clone size: NA
CDR3 DNA: TGTGCCAGCAGTAAAGAGGTGGGCCTTAACAATGAGCAGTTCTTC
CDR3 protein: CASSKEVGLNNEQFF

D gene: TRBD2
V gene: TRBV6-1
CDR3 length: 17
J gene: TRBJ2-3
clone size: NA
CDR3 DNA: TGTGCCAGCAGTGAAGACCTAGCGGGAGGGCCCCCAGATACGCAGTATTTT
CDR3 protein: CASSEDLAGGPPDTQYF

D gene: TRBD2
V gene: TRBV2
CDR3 length: 14
J gene: TRBJ2-7
clone size: NA
CDR3 DNA: TGTGCCAGCACCAAAGGGACTAGCAGCGACGAGCAGTACTTC
CDR3 protein: CASTKGTSSDEQYF

D gene: TRBD1
V gene: TRBV14
CDR3 length: 14
J gene: TRBJ1-3
clone size: NA
CDR3 DNA: TGTGCCAGCAGCCAAGCGGGACAGGGAAACACCATATATTTT
CDR3 protein: CASSQAGQGNTIYF

D gene: NA
V gene: TRBV21-1
CDR3 length: 15
J gene: TRBJ2-7
clone size: NA
CDR3 DNA: TGTGCCAGCAGCAACGAGGGCAGGAGAAGTTACGAGCAGTACTTC
CDR3 protein: CASSNEGRRSYEQYF

D gene: NA
V gene: TRBV2
CDR3 length: 13
J gene: TRBJ1-1
clone size: NA
CDR3 DNA: TGTGCCAGCAGTGAACTTGACCTCACTGAAGCTTTCTTT
CDR3 protein: CASSELDLTEAFF

D gene: NA
V gene: TRBV9
CDR3 length: 15
J gene: TRBJ2-1
clone size: NA
CDR3 DNA: TGTGCCAGCAGCGTCACCGGGGCTCAATACAATGAGCAGTTCTTC
CDR3 protein: CASSVTGAQYNEQFF

D gene: NA
V gene: TRBV5-1
CDR3 length: 16
J gene: TRBJ1-1
clone size: NA
CDR3 DNA: TGCGCCAGCAGCTTCGGGAGAAATGAGATAAACACTGAAGCTTTCTTT
CDR3 protein: CASSFGRNEINTEAFF

D gene: NA
V gene: TRBV30
CDR3 length: 11
J gene: TRBJ2-7
clone size: NA
CDR3 DNA: TGTGCCTGGAGTAGGACTTTTGAGCAGTACTTC
CDR3 protein: CAWSRTFEQYF

D gene: TRBD2
V gene: TRBV18
CDR3 length: 16
J gene: TRBJ2-3
clone size: NA
CDR3 DNA: TGTGCCAGCTCACTGACTAGCGGGACAAGAAGGGATACGCAGTATTTT
CDR3 protein: CASSLTSGTRRDTQYF

D gene: NA
V gene: TRBV29-1
CDR3 length: 15
J gene: TRBJ2-1
clone size: NA
CDR3 DNA: TGCAGCGTTGAATTGTCGGACTACCAATCGGATGAGCAGTTCTTC
CDR3 protein: CSVELSDYQSDEQFF

D gene: NA
V gene: TRBV5-5
CDR3 length: 11
J gene: TRBJ1-1
clone size: NA
CDR3 DNA: TGTGCCAGCAGCTCCCTATCGAGAGCTTTCTTT
CDR3 protein: CASSSLSRAFF

D gene: TRBD2
V gene: TRBV18
CDR3 length: 12
J gene: TRBJ2-2
clone size: NA
CDR3 DNA: TGTGCCAGCCGCCGGGAGGTCGGGGAGCTGTTTTTT
CDR3 protein: CASRREVGELFF

D gene: TRBD2
V gene: TRBV2
CDR3 length: 15
J gene: TRBJ2-1
clone size: NA
CDR3 DNA: TGTGCCGGCAAACCATGGACTAGCGGAGACAATGAGCAGTTCTTC
CDR3 protein: CAGKPWTSGDNEQFF

D gene: TRBD1
V gene: TRBV5-1
CDR3 length: 15
J gene: TRBJ1-2
clone size: NA
CDR3 DNA: TGCGCCAGCAGCTTTACAGGGGGGATCGGCTATGGCTACACCTTC
CDR3 protein: CASSFTGGIGYGYTF

D gene: NA
V gene: TRBV5-1
CDR3 length: 15
J gene: TRBJ2-3
clone size: NA
CDR3 DNA: TGCGCCAGCAGCTTGGTTGTCTCGGGCACAGATACGCAGTATTTT
CDR3 protein: CASSLVVSGTDTQYF

D gene: NA
V gene: TRBV27
CDR3 length: 15
J gene: TRBJ2-1
clone size: NA
CDR3 DNA: TGTGCCAGCAGTTTTGTGGGACCTGCCTACAATGAGCAGTTCTTC
CDR3 protein: CASSFVGPAYNEQFF

D gene: NA
V gene: TRBV7-9
CDR3 length: 15
J gene: TRBJ1-1
clone size: NA
CDR3 DNA: TGTGCCAGCAGCGGGGAGGGCCGGCGTTACACTGAAGCTTTCTTT
CDR3 protein: CASSGEGRRYTEAFF

D gene: TRBD1
V gene: TRBV30
CDR3 length: 15
J gene: TRBJ1-1
clone size: NA
CDR3 DNA: TGTGCCGGTCCTCCTACCGGGACAGCGAACACTGAAGCTTTCTTT
CDR3 protein: CAGPPTGTANTEAFF

D gene: NA
V gene: TRBV7-2
CDR3 length: 15
J gene: TRBJ2-4
clone size: NA
CDR3 DNA: TGTGCCAGCAGCGTCCAGGAGGGCCCCAAAAACATTCAGTACTTC
CDR3 protein: CASSVQEGPKNIQYF

D gene: NA
V gene: TRBV28
CDR3 length: 13
J gene: TRBJ1-5
clone size: NA
CDR3 DNA: TGTGCCAGCAGTCCTTCAACTTGGGAGCCCCAGCATTTT
CDR3 protein: CASSPSTWEPQHF

D gene: NA
V gene: TRBV7-3
CDR3 length: 18
J gene: TRBJ2-7
clone size: NA
CDR3 DNA: TGTGCCAGCAGCTTTTGGGTGGGTGCGGGGGCAACTTCCTACGAGCAGTACTTC
CDR3 protein: CASSFWVGAGATSYEQYF

D gene: TRBD2
V gene: TRBV7-9
CDR3 length: 15
J gene: TRBJ2-2
clone size: NA
CDR3 DNA: TGTGCCAGCAGCTTTCGGGAGGTGAACACCGGGGAGCTGTTTTTT
CDR3 protein: CASSFREVNTGELFF

D gene: TRBD2
V gene: TRBV7-8
CDR3 length: 15
J gene: TRBJ2-5
clone size: NA
CDR3 DNA: TGTGCCAGCAGCTTATTTAGCGGGCCCCAAGAGACCCAGTACTTC
CDR3 protein: CASSLFSGPQETQYF

D gene: NA
V gene: TRBV11-2
CDR3 length: 15
J gene: TRBJ2-3
clone size: once
CDR3 DNA: TGTGCCAGCAGCTTTGGGGGGGGGCCTCAAGATACGCAGTATTTT
CDR3 protein: CASSFGGGPQDTQYF

D gene: TRBD2
V gene: TRBV5-4
CDR3 length: 15
J gene: TRBJ2-7
clone size: once
CDR3 DNA: TGTGCCAGCAGCTTGGGGTCTAGCGGTTACTACGAGCAGTACTTC
CDR3 protein: CASSLGSSGYYEQYF

D gene: NA
V gene: TRBV4-2
CDR3 length: 15
J gene: TRBJ2-1
clone size: NA
CDR3 DNA: TGTGCCAGCAGCCGCGGAAAGGGGGGGCCCAATGAGCAGTTCTTC
CDR3 protein: CASSRGKGGPNEQFF

D gene: TRBD2
V gene: TRBV10-3
CDR3 length: 16
J gene: TRBJ2-3
clone size: NA
CDR3 DNA: TGTGCCATCAGTGGGACCGGGACTAGCGGCACAGATACGCAGTATTTT
CDR3 protein: CAISGTGTSGTDTQYF

D gene: TRBD2
V gene: TRBV11-2
CDR3 length: 16
J gene: TRBJ2-4
clone size: NA
CDR3 DNA: TGTGCCAGCAGCCGGGGGGGTACCTTGGCCAAAAACATTCAGTACTTC
CDR3 protein: CASSRGGTLAKNIQYF

D gene: NA
V gene: TRBV10-2
CDR3 length: 14
J gene: TRBJ1-5
clone size: NA
CDR3 DNA: TGCGCCAGCAGTGTTGGGGGGCACGGTCAGCCCCAGCATTTT
CDR3 protein: CASSVGGHGQPQHF

D gene: NA
V gene: TRBV6-5
CDR3 length: 14
J gene: TRBJ2-2
clone size: NA
CDR3 DNA: TGTGCCAGCTGGACAGGATGGGACTCCGGGGAGCTGTTTTTT
CDR3 protein: CASWTGWDSGELFF

D gene: TRBD2
V gene: TRBV2
CDR3 length: 15
J gene: TRBJ2-1
clone size: NA
CDR3 DNA: TGTGCCAGCACCCCTTCTAGCGGGAAAAACAATGAGCAGTTCTTC
CDR3 protein: CASTPSSGKNNEQFF

D gene: NA
V gene: TRBV2
CDR3 length: 12
J gene: TRBJ1-1
clone size: NA
CDR3 DNA: TGTGCCAGCATCGGACAGAGTACTGAAGCTTTCTTT
CDR3 protein: CASIGQSTEAFF

D gene: TRBD1
V gene: TRBV7-2
CDR3 length: 15
J gene: TRBJ1-4
clone size: NA
CDR3 DNA: TGTGCCAGCAGCTTAGGGGACAGAGACCATGAAAAACTGTTTTTT
CDR3 protein: CASSLGDRDHEKLFF

D gene: TRBD2
V gene: TRBV6-1
CDR3 length: 15
J gene: TRBJ2-7
clone size: NA
CDR3 DNA: TGTGCCAGCAGTGGGGCACTAGCGGGAGTCGGCGAGCAGTACTTC
CDR3 protein: CASSGALAGVGEQYF

D gene: TRBD1
V gene: TRBV11-2
CDR3 length: 14
J gene: TRBJ1-1
clone size: many
CDR3 DNA: TGTGCCAGCAGCATCGACAGGGAAGGTACTGAAGCTTTCTTT
CDR3 protein: CASSIDREGTEAFF

D gene: TRBD1
V gene: TRBV5-6
CDR3 length: 13
J gene: TRBJ1-4
clone size: NA
CDR3 DNA: TGTGCCAGCAGCGGGACAGGGGGAGGAAAACTGTTTTTT
CDR3 protein: CASSGTGGGKLFF

D gene: TRBD2
V gene: TRBV15
CDR3 length: 15
J gene: TRBJ2-7
clone size: NA
CDR3 DNA: TGTGCCACCAGCAGAGATACTAGCGGGGCGTTACAGCAGTACTTC
CDR3 protein: CATSRDTSGALQQYF

D gene: NA
V gene: TRBV27
CDR3 length: 17
J gene: TRBJ1-6
clone size: NA
CDR3 DNA: TGTGCCAGCTCCCGTCTTCTGCGCGACTCCTATAATTCACCCCTCCACTTT
CDR3 protein: CASSRLLRDSYNSPLHF

D gene: NA
V gene: TRBV28
CDR3 length: 16
J gene: TRBJ2-7
clone size: once
CDR3 DNA: TGTGCCAGCAGCCCCGTGGGGGGTAGCCCCCCCTGGGAGCAGTACTTC
CDR3 protein: CASSPVGGSPPWEQYF

D gene: NA
V gene: TRBV15
CDR3 length: 15
J gene: TRBJ2-5
clone size: NA
CDR3 DNA: TGTGCCACCAGCAGAGATCAGGGAAATCAAGAGACCCAGTACTTC
CDR3 protein: CATSRDQGNQETQYF

D gene: TRBD2
V gene: TRBV19
CDR3 length: 14
J gene: TRBJ2-1
clone size: once
CDR3 DNA: TGTGCCAGTCGACTAGCGGGAGGGGTTAATGAGCAGTTCTTC
CDR3 protein: CASRLAGGVNEQFF

D gene: NA
V gene: TRBV2
CDR3 length: 13
J gene: TRBJ1-4
clone size: NA
CDR3 DNA: TGTGCCAGCACCCTACAGCTCATGGAAAAACTGTTTTTT
CDR3 protein: CASTLQLMEKLFF

D gene: NA
V gene: TRBV28
CDR3 length: 14
J gene: TRBJ2-4
clone size: NA
CDR3 DNA: TGTGCCAGCAGTCCACCTCTTCCCAAAAACATTCAGTACTTC
CDR3 protein: CASSPPLPKNIQYF

D gene: NA
V gene: TRBV28
CDR3 length: 14
J gene: TRBJ1-5
clone size: NA
CDR3 DNA: TGTGCCAGCACCTCAGGGGTCCAGGGTCAGCCCCAGCATTTT
CDR3 protein: CASTSGVQGQPQHF

D gene: TRBD2
V gene: TRBV28
CDR3 length: 15
J gene: TRBJ2-7
clone size: NA
CDR3 DNA: TGTGCCAGCAGTTTGCGGACTAGCGGTACCTACGAGCAGTACTTC
CDR3 protein: CASSLRTSGTYEQYF